Shown below are 17 T cell receptor beta chains from a single sample sequenced in a study of shared clonotypes between healthy human individuals. TCRdb's table, derived via immunoSEQ multiplex PCR, lists solely in-frame clones and lacks some. The table includes fewer than 400,000 clones, around 67% detected once. Sequencing was done on a sample of memory CD4+ T cells sorted from blood. Described subset: CD45RA-negative fraction. All receptors derive from a man younger than 40 in good health.

The table lists this clone with a few counts. V is TRBV15 and J is TRBJ1-1, with D perhaps matching TRBD1 (6 bases). The ends were cut back, 1 base at V and 2 bases at J, with 11 bases in the middle. Germline V gene sequence: CDR1 LNHNV, CDR2 YYDKDF (reference sequence). This CDR3 region has 15 residues. DNA for the CDR3: TGTGCCACCAGCAGAGGTGGACAGAGTAACACTGAAGCTTTCTTT. Residues: CATSRGGQSNTEAFF.

V usage is TRBV5-1 and J usage is TRBJ2-2; D might be TRBD1 (6 bases). The length of the CDR3 is 16 residues. Germline assignment: CDR1 SGHRS and CDR2 YFSETQ. The V and J ends lost 7 bases and 0 bases respectively, with 16 bases between them. The CDR3 DNA sequence: TGCGCCAGCCGTCCCGGGACATTTGCGAACACCGGGGAGCTGTTTTTT. Translating it yields CASRPGTFANTGELFF.

This clone was observed a single time. The gene calls are TRBV7-2 and TRBJ1-4, with TRBD1 as a possible D gene (5 bases). In germline, CDR1 is SGHTA, CDR2 FQGNSA. The CDR3 consists of 13 residues. V was cut by 5 bases and J by 7 bases, with 11 bases left in between. CDR3 bases: TGTGCCAGCAGCGGGGGGTCGTCTGAAAAACTGTTTTTT. Its protein is CASSGGSSEKLFF. The whole variable domain, remainder taken from reference TRBV7-2 and TRBJ1-4, is GAGVSQSPSNKVTEKGKDVELRCDPISGHTALYWYRQSLGQGLEFLIYFQGNSAPDKSGLPSDRFSAERTGGSVSTLTIQRTQQEDSAVYLCASSGGSSEKLFFGSGTQLSVL.

The chain uses TRBV2 and TRBJ2-7; unclear D gene. The CDR3 extends over 13 amino acids. Germline CDR1 reads SNHLY; CDR2 reads FYNNEI. Trimming took off 7 bases at V and 4 bases at J, with 14 bases between the two ends. The CDR3, as DNA: TGTGCCAGCACTCAACGGGCAGGTTACGAGCAGTACTTC. Amino acids: CASTQRAGYEQYF.

For this clone: The identical CDR3 is also encoded by other nucleotide sequences in the sample. The chain joins TRBV2 to TRBJ2-1; 12 bases are shared with TRBD2. The V gene end was trimmed by 4 bases and the J gene end by 6 bases; junction bases not matched to a gene: 4. Germline V lookup: CDR1 SNHLY, CDR2 FYNNEI. The CDR3 is 15 residues long. The CDR3 region has the DNA TGTGCCAGCAGTGCCCCTAGCGGGAGGGGCAATGAGCAGTTCTTC. Its translation is CASSAPSGRGNEQFF.

V gene TRBV10-2 combines with J gene TRBJ2-2; TRBD1 aligns across 9 bases. The J segment lost 1 base and the V segment lost 6 bases, leaving 6 bases of the junction unmatched. The germline gives CDR1 WSHSY, CDR2 SAAADI. The length of the CDR3 is 16 residues. The CDR3 DNA reads TGCGCCAGCAGACAACAGGGGGCACTGAACACCGGGGAGCTGTTTTTT. It is translated as CASRQQGALNTGELFF.

The rearrangement uses TRBV7-9 and TRBJ2-5; 7 bases line up with TRBD1. The length of the CDR3 is 16 residues. The germline CDR1 and CDR2 sequences are SEHNR and FQNEAQ (reference sequence). J was trimmed by 4 bases and V by 4 bases; bases with no gene match: 12. This CDR3 reads CASSSGDRGRRETQYF. The CDR3, as DNA: TGTGCCAGCAGCTCAGGGGATAGGGGGCGCAGAGAGACCCAGTACTTC.

The gene calls are TRBV5-1 and TRBJ2-7; possible D gene TRBD2, 6 bases. The germline V gene has CDR1 SGHRS and CDR2 YFSETQ. With 2 bases removed from V and 4 bases from J, the gap between germline ends came to 13 bases. CDR3 length: 14 residues. The CDR3 sequence is CASSLSTGEYEQYF. The DNA of the CDR3 is TGCGCCAGCAGCTTATCCACGGGGGAATACGAGCAGTACTTC. The entire variable domain, with the rest obtained from reference TRBV5-1 and TRBJ2-7, is as follows: KAGVTQTPRYLIKTRGQQVTLSCSPISGHRSVSWYQQTPGQGLQFLFEYFSETQRNKGNFPGRFSGRQFSNSRSEMNVSTLELGDSALYLCASSLSTGEYEQYFGPGTRLTVT.

The chain employs TRBV5-1 and TRBJ1-2; D not resolved. CDR1 and CDR2 from the germline V gene are SGHRS and YFSETQ. Trimming pared 2 bases from V and 4 bases from J, leaving 12 bases between. There are 14 residues in the CDR3. CDR3 in DNA: TGCGCCAGCAGCTTCCGGGGAATCAGCTATGGCTACACCTTC. Protein product: CASSFRGISYGYTF.

This clone was observed at least ten times. The V call is TRBV6-5, the J call TRBJ2-4, with TRBD1 identical over 7 bases. The CDR3 has 15 amino acids. Looked up from germline, CDR1 is MNHEY and CDR2 is SVGAGI. The V and J ends lost 8 bases and 0 bases, in that order; junction bases with no gene match: 7. The CDR3 nucleotides are TGTGCCAGCGCAACAGGGGCACGAGCCAAAAACATTCAGTACTTC. It is translated as CASATGARAKNIQYF.

The V gene is TRBV7-9, the J gene TRBJ1-2; possible D gene TRBD1, 5 bases. V was shortened by 5 bases and J by 1 base, with 17 bases between the two germline ends. The CDR3 consists of 16 residues. Per the germline V gene, CDR1 is SEHNR and CDR2 is FQNEAQ (reference sequence). The CDR3 loop is CASSHMGGSINYGYTF. The CDR3 region has the DNA TGTGCCAGCAGCCACATGGGGGGGTCGATTAACTATGGCTACACCTTC.

There are a few counts of this clone. For the CDR3, the DNA is TGTGCCAGCTGTGGGAGGCCTATCGGGGAGCTGTTTTTT. It yields the protein CASCGRPIGELFF. The V and J genes are TRBV6-5 and TRBJ2-2, with D perhaps matching TRBD2 (6 bases). The V end lost 8 bases, the J end lost 7 bases, and 14 bases lay between the germline ends. This CDR3 contains 13 residues. CDR1 is MNHEY and CDR2 is SVGAGI in the germline V gene.

The chain uses TRBV5-1 and TRBJ2-7; D unresolved. V lost 0 bases and J 12 bases, leaving 10 bases between the germline ends. The germline gives CDR1 SGHRS, CDR2 YFSETQ. CDR3 size: 11 residues. In DNA form, the CDR3 reads TGCGCCAGCAGCTTGGGGTGGGAACCGTACTTC. Protein sequence: CASSLGWEPYF. Drawing the rest from reference TRBV5-1 and TRBJ2-7, the complete variable domain is KAGVTQTPRYLIKTRGQQVTLSCSPISGHRSVSWYQQTPGQGLQFLFEYFSETQRNKGNFPGRFSGRQFSNSRSEMNVSTLELGDSALYLCASSLGWEPYFGPGTRLTVT.

This clone was counted between two and nine times. This sequence joins TRBV6-5 and TRBJ2-7, with 11 bases fitting TRBD2. This CDR3 has 15 amino acids. Germline-derived CDR1 and CDR2 are MNHEY and SVGAGI. The V and J ends lost 0 bases and 2 bases, in that order; junction bases with no gene match: 0. CDR3 sequence (DNA): TGTGCCAGCAGTTACTCGACTAGCGGGACCTACGAGCAGTACTTC. This encodes CASSYSTSGTYEQYF.

This rearrangement joins TRBV2 to TRBJ2-7, with D maybe TRBD1 (5 bases). The CDR3 has 14 residues. From germline, CDR1 is SNHLY and CDR2 FYNNEI. V lost 7 bases and J 0 bases, leaving 13 bases between the germline ends. This CDR3 reads CASNQDTFSYEQYF. CDR3 nucleotides: TGTGCCAGCAACCAGGACACGTTCTCCTACGAGCAGTACTTC.

On this clone: Other DNA sequences within the sample encode an identical CDR3. V and J are TRBV2 and TRBJ1-1, with TRBD1 as a possible D gene (6 bases). From germline, CDR1 is SNHLY and CDR2 FYNNEI. The CDR3 spans 14 residues. The V end lost 1 base, the J end lost 2 bases, and 8 bases lay between the germline ends. Here the CDR3 reads CASSEGGGNTEAFF. The CDR3, as DNA: TGTGCCAGCAGTGAAGGAGGGGGTAACACTGAAGCTTTCTTT.

V gene TRBV29-1 combines with J gene TRBJ2-5, with a tentative D call TRBD1 (7 bases). The V gene lost 7 bases and the J gene lost 5 bases, with 20 bases spanning the gap. The V gene's germline CDR1 is SQVTM and CDR2 ANQGSEA. The CDR3 length is 14 residues. The CDR3 is CSAERTGGRETQYF. The CDR3, as DNA: TGCAGCGCCGAGAGGACAGGAGGGCGCGAGACCCAGTACTTC.